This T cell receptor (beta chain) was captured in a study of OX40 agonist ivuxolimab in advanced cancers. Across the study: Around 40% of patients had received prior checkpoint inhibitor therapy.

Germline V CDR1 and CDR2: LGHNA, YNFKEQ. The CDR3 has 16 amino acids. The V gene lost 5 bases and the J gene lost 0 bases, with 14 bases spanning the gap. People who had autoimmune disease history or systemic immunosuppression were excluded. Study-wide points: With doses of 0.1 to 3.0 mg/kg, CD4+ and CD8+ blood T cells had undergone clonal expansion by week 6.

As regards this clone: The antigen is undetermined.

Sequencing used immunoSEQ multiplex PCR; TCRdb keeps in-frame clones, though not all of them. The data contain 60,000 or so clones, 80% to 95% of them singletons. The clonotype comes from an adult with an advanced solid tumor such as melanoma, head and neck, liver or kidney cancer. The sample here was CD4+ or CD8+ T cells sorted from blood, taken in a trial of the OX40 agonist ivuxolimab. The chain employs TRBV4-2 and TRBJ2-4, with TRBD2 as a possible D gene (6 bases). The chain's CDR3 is CASSYSEEGAKNIQYF. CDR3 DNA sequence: TGTGCCAGCAGCTACAGCGAGGAGGGAGCCAAAAACATTCAGTACTTC.